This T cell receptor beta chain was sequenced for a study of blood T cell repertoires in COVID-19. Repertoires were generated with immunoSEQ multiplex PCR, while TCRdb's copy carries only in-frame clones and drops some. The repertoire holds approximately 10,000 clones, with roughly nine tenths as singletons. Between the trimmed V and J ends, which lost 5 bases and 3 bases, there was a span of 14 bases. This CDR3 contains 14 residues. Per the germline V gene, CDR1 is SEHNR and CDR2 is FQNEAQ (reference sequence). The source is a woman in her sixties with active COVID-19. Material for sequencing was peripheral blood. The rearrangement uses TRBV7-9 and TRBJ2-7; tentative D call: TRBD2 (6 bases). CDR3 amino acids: CASSPQWRDYEQYF. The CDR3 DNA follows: TGTGCCAGCAGCCCTCAGTGGCGGGACTACGAGCAGTACTTC.